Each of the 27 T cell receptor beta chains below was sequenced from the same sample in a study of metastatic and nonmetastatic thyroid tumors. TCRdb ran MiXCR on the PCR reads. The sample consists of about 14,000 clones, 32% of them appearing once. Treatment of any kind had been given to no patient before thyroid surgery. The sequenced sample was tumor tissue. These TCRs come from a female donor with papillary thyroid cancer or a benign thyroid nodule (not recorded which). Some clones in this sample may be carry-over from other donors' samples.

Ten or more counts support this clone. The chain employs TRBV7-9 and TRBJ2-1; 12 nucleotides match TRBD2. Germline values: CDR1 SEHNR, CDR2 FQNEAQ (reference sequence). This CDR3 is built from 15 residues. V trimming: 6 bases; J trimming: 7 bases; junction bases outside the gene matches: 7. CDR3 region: CASRLRTSGMNEQFF. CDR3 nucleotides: TGTGCCAGCAGGCTCCGGACTAGCGGGATGAATGAGCAGTTCTTC.

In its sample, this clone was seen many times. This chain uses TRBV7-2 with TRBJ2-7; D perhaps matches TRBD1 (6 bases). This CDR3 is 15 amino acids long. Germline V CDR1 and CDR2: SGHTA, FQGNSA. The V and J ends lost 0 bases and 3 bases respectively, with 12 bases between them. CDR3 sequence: CASSLAYGQIYEQYF. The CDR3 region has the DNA TGTGCCAGCAGCTTAGCCTACGGACAGATCTACGAGCAGTACTTC.

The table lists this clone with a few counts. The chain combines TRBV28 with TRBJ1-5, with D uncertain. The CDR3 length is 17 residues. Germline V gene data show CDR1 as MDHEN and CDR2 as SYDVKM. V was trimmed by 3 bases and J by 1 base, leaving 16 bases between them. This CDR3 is CASSLSIGSASNQPQHF. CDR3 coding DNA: TGTGCCAGCAGTTTGAGCATTGGGTCAGCCAGCAATCAGCCCCAGCATTTT.

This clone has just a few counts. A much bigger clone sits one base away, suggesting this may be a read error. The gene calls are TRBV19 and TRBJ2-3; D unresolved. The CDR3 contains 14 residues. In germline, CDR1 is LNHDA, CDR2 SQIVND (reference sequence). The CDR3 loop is CASTSGRIFVTQCF. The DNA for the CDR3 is TGTGCCAGTACCTCCGGGCGGATATTCGTGACGCAGTGTTTT. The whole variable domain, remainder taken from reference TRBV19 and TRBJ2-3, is DGGITQSPKYLFRKEGQNVTLSCEQNLNHDAMYWYRQDPGQGLRLIYYSQIVNDFQKGDIAEGYSVSREKKESFPLTVTSAQKNPTAFYLCASTSGRIFVTQCFGPGTRLTVL.

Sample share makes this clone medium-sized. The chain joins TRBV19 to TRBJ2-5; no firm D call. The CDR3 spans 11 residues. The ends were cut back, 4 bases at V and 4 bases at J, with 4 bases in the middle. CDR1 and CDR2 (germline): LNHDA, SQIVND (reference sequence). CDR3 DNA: TGTGCCAGTAGTACGGGAGAGACCCAGTACTTC. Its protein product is CASSTGETQYF. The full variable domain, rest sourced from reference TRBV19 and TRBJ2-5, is DGGITQSPKYLFRKEGQNVTLSCEQNLNHDAMYWYRQDPGQGLRLIYYSQIVNDFQKGDIAEGYSVSREKKESFPLTVTSAQKNPTAFYLCASSTGETQYFGPGTRLLVL.

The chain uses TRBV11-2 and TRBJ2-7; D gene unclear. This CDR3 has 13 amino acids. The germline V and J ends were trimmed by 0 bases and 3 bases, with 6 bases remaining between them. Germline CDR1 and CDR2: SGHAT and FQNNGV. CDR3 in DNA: TGTGCCAGCAGCTTAGATCGGCTCTACGAGCAGTACTTC. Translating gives CASSLDRLYEQYF.

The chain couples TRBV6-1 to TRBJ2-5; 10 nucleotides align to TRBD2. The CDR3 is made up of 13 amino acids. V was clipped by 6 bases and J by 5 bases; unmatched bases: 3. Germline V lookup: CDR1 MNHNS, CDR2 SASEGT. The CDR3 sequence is CASRGLADETQYF. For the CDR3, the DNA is TGTGCCAGCAGAGGACTAGCGGATGAGACCCAGTACTTC.

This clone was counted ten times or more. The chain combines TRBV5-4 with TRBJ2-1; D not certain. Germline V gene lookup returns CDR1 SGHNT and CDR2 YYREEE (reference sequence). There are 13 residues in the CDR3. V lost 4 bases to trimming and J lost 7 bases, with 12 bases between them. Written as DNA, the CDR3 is TGTGCCAGCAGCCTGACCGTTTGGAATGAGCAGTTCTTC. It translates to CASSLTVWNEQFF.

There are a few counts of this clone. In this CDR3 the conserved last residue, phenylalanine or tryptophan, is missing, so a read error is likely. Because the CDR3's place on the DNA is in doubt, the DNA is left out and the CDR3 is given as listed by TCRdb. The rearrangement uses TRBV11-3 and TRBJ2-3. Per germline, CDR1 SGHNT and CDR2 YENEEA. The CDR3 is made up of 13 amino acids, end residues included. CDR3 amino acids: CASSLEAPDTHYL.

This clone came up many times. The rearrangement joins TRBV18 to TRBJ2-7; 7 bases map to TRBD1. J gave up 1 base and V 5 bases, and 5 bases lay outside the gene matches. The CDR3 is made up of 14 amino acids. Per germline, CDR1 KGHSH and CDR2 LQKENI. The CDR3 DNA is TGTGCCAGCTCAACTGACAGGGTATCCTACGAGCAGTACTTC. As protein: CASSTDRVSYEQYF.

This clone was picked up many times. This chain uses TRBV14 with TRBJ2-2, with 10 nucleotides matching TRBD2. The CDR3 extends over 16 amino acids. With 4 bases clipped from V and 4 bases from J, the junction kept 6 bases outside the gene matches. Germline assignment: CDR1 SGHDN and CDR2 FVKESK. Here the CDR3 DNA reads TGTGCCAGCAGCCTTAGACTAGCGGGCCTCACCGGGGAGCTGTTTTTT. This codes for CASSLRLAGLTGELFF.

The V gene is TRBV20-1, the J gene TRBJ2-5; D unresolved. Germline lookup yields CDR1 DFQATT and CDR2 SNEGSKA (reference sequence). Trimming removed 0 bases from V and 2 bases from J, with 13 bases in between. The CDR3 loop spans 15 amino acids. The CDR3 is CSAREADGDQETQYF. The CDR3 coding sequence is TGCAGTGCTAGAGAGGCAGATGGTGATCAAGAGACCCAGTACTTC.

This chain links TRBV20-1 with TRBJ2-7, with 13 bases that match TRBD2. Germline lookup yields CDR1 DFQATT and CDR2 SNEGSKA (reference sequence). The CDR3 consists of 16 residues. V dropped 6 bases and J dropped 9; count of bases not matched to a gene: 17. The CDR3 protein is CSAPGLAGVGGLGQYF. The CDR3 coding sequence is TGCAGTGCCCCTGGACTAGCGGGAGTCGGTGGGTTGGGGCAGTACTTC.

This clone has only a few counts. The CDR3 sequence is CASSPQDGNTEAFF. In nucleotides, the CDR3 is TGTGCCAGCAGTCCCCAGGATGGGAACACTGAAGCTTTCTTT. The chain is built from TRBV6-1 and TRBJ1-1; D unclear. The V end was cut by 5 bases, the J end by 1 base, with 11 bases between. The CDR3 length is 14 residues. CDR1 is MNHNS, CDR2 SASEGT, per germline.

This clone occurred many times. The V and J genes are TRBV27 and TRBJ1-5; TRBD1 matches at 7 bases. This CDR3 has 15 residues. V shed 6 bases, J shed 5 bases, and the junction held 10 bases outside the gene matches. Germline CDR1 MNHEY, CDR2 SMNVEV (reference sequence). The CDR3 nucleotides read TGTGCCAGCAGCCTCAGGGGGACTGAGGATCAGCCCCAGCATTTT. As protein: CASSLRGTEDQPQHF.

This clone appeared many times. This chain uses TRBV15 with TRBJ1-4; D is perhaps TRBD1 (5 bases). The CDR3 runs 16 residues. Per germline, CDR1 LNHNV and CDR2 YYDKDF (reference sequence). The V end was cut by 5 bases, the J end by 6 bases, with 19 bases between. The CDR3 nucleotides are TGTGCCACCAGCGCTCCTGGGGCAGGGAGGGATGAAAAACTGTTTTTT. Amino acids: CATSAPGAGRDEKLFF.

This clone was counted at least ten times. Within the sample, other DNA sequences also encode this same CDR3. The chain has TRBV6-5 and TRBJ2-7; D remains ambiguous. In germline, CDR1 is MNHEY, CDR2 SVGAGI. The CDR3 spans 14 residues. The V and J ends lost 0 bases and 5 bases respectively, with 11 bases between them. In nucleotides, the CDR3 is TGTGCCAGCAGTTACTCTCCAGGCCGGGACGAGCAGTACTTC. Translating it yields CASSYSPGRDEQYF.

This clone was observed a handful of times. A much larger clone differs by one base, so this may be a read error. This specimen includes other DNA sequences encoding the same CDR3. CDR3 amino acids: CASSLERSLAQFF. CDR3 nucleotide sequence: TGTGCCAGCAGCTTAGAACGGAGTCTTGCGCAGTTCTTT. The rearrangement links TRBV7-3 to TRBJ2-1; D unclear. The CDR3 sequence is 13 residues long. In germline, CDR1 is SGHTA, CDR2 FQGTGA.

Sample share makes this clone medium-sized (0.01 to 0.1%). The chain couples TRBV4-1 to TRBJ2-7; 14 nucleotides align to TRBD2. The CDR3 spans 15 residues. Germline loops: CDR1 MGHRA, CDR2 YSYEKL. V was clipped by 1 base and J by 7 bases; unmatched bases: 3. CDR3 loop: CASSQVGLAGEEQYF. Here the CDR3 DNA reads TGCGCCAGCAGCCAAGTGGGACTAGCGGGAGAAGAGCAGTACTTC.

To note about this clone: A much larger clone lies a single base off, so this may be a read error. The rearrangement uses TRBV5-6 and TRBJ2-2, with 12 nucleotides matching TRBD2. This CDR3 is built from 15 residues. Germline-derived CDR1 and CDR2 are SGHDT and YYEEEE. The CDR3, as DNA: TGTGCCAGCAGAACTAGCGGGAGGACCACCGGGAAGCTGTTTTTT. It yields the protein CASRTSGRTTGKLFF.

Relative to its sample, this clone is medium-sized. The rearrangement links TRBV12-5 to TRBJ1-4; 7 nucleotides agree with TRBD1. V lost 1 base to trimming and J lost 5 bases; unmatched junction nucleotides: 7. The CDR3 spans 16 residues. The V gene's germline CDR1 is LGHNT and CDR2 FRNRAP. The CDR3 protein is CASGLERQGVNEKLFF. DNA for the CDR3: TGTGCTAGTGGTTTGGAGCGACAGGGAGTGAATGAAAAACTGTTTTTT.

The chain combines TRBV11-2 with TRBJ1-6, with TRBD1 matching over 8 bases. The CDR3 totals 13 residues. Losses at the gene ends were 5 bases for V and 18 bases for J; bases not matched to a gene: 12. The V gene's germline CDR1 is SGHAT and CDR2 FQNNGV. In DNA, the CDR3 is TGTGCCAGCAGCGATTCCGGGACAGGTGGGGCCCACTTT. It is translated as CASSDSGTGGAHF.

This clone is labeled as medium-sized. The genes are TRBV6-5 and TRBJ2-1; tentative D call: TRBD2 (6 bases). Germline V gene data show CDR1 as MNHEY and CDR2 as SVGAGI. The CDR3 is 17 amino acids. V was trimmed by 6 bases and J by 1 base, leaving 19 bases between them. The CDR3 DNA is TGTGCCAGCAGGAGAGGTAGGGGACTGATTTCCTACAATGAGCAGTTCTTC. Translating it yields CASRRGRGLISYNEQFF.

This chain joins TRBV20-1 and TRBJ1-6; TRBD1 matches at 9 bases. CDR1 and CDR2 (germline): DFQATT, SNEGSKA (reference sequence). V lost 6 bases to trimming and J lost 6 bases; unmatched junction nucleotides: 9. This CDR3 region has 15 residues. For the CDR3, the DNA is TGCAGTGCCCAACAACCGGGACAGGGTAATTCACCCCTCCACTTT. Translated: CSAQQPGQGNSPLHF.

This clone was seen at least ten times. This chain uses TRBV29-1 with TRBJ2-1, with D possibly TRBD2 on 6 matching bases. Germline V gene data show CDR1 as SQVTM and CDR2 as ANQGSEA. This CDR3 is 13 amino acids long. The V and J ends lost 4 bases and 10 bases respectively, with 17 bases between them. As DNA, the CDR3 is TGCAGCGTTGTAAGGGCGGGGTGGGTGGAGCAGTTCTTC. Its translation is CSVVRAGWVEQFF.

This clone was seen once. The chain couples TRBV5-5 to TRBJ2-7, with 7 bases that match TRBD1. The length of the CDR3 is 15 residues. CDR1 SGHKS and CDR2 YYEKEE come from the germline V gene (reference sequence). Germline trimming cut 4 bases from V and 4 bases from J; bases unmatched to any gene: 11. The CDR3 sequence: CASSRNGQAGYEQYF. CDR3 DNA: TGTGCCAGCAGCAGGAACGGACAGGCCGGGTACGAGCAGTACTTC.

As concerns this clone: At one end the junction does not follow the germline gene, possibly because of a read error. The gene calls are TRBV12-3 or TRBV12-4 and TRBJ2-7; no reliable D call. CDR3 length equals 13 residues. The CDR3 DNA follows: TGTTCCAGCAGTCCCAGTGAGGCGTACGAGCAGTACTTC. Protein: CSSSPSEAYEQYF.